The 5 T cell receptor beta chains presented below share a single source sample, sequenced in a study of breast tumors, draining lymph nodes, adjacent tissues. TCRdb reanalysed the multiplex PCR reads using MiXCR and keeps one entry per CDR3 protein. Of some 15,000 distinct CDR3 sequences in the sample, roughly 72% were seen once. The sequencing sample was made of tumor-adjacent breast tissue. These receptors all come from a female donor with breast cancer. Some clones in this sample may be carry-over from other donors' samples.

A note on this clonotype: The CDR3 does not end in the conserved phenylalanine or tryptophan, so this is likely a read error. The rearrangement uses TRBV12-3 or TRBV12-4 and TRBJ1-2, with a tentative D call TRBD1 (5 bases). Between the trimmed V and J ends, which lost 3 bases and 7 bases, there was a span of 12 bases. The CDR3 has 13 amino acids. The CDR3 is CASSFSGEFGYTY. In DNA, the CDR3 is TGTGCCAGCAGTTTTTCGGGGGAATTTGGCTACACCTAC.

The genes are TRBV5-1 and TRBJ1-6; TRBD1 is a possible D gene (6 bases). The CDR3 covers 14 residues. Per germline, CDR1 SGHRS and CDR2 YFSETQ. V shed 3 bases and J shed 8 bases, with 12 bases lying between them. The CDR3 protein is CASSSQGRDSPLHF. The DNA of the CDR3 is TGCGCCAGCAGCTCACAGGGTAGGGATTCACCCCTCCACTTT.

Judged by abundance, this clonotype is medium-sized. The V and J genes are TRBV7-9 and TRBJ1-3; D is perhaps TRBD1 (5 bases). The germline gives CDR1 SEHNR, CDR2 FQNEAQ (reference sequence). V gave up 6 bases and J gave up 2 bases, with 11 bases separating them. The CDR3 is 14 residues long. The CDR3 region has the DNA TGTGCCAGCAGTAGTGGGGGTACTGGAAACACCATATATTTT. It encodes CASSSGGTGNTIYF.

The J gene is TRBJ2-3, the V gene TRBV15; 10 positions match TRBD1. With V trimmed by 2 bases and J by 6 bases, 5 bases remained unmatched. The CDR3 has 15 amino acids. The germline CDR1 and CDR2 sequences are LNHNV and YYDKDF (reference sequence). DNA of the CDR3: TGTGCCACCAGCAGACCCGGGACAGGGGACGATACGCAGTATTTT. Its translation: CATSRPGTGDDTQYF. Complete variable domain (other parts from reference TRBV15 and TRBJ2-3): DAMVIQNPRYQVTQFGKPVTLSCSQTLNHNVMYWYQQKSSQAPKLLFHYYDKDFNNEADTPDNFQSRRPNTSFCFLDIRSPGLGDTAMYLCATSRPGTGDDTQYFGPGTRLTVL.

Within the sample, this clonotype is large. The rearrangement joins TRBV19 to TRBJ2-5, with unresolved D. The CDR3 length is 14 residues. The V gene's germline CDR1 is LNHDA and CDR2 SQIVND (reference sequence). The germline V and J ends were trimmed by 3 bases and 7 bases, with 15 bases remaining between them. DNA of the CDR3: TGTGCCAGTAGTATTGCCCCGCTTTCCGGGACCCAGTACTTC. This gives the protein CASSIAPLSGTQYF.